Presented here are 21 T cell receptor beta chains from one specimen sequenced in a study of blood T cells in healthy people across ages. For the second PCR, which ran for about 6 to 11 cycles, a sample-barcoded 5' primer and a J-beta primer mix were used. MiXCR, run by TCRdb on the 5' RACE reads, gives a single entry per CDR3 protein. The sample consists of 720,000 or so distinct CDR3 sequences, 40% to 50% of them appearing once. Sequenced: blood. The receptors come from a man at least 80 years old in good health.

This clonotype was counted only a few times. The chain uses TRBV6-2 or TRBV6-3 and TRBJ1-4; 10 bases match TRBD1. The CDR3 covers 18 residues. V was clipped by 2 bases and J by 7 bases; unmatched bases: 13. Germline V gene data show CDR1 as MNHEY and CDR2 as SVGEGT. Here the CDR3 reads CASSYTGQGLPRIEKLFF. Written as DNA, the CDR3 is TGTGCCAGCAGTTACACGGGACAGGGGCTCCCTAGGATTGAAAAACTGTTTTTT.

The chain has TRBV6-5 and TRBJ2-3, with a tentative D call TRBD1 (6 bases). Trimming pared 1 base from V and 7 bases from J, leaving 18 bases between. The germline gives CDR1 MNHEY, CDR2 SVGAGI. There are 16 residues in the CDR3. CDR3 DNA sequence: TGTGCCAGCAGTTACTGGCATAGGGACACCAATAATACGCAGTATTTT. Translation gives CASSYWHRDTNNTQYF.

This clonotype was counted between two and nine times. A read error may be the cause here, since a much bigger clone is one base away. The rearrangement joins TRBV7-9 to TRBJ2-1; 8 nucleotides line up with TRBD2. The assigned J gene may be wrong: the sequence end matches TRBJ2-7 better. Germline V lookup: CDR1 SEHNR, CDR2 FQNEAQ (reference sequence). The CDR3 covers 14 residues. CDR3 DNA: TGTGCCAGCAGCGTGCCGGGACTAGTGGATGAGCAGTACTTC. It yields the protein CASSVPGLVDEQYF.

For this clonotype: The conserved final phenylalanine or tryptophan is absent from the CDR3, which likely points to a read error. For the CDR3, the DNA is TGTGCCAGCAGTTACGAGGGACACACTGAAGCTTTCCTT. It specifies CASSYEGHTEAFL. J is TRBJ1-1 and V is TRBV6-2 or TRBV6-3, with TRBD1 as a possible D gene (5 bases). V gave up 2 bases and J gave up 3 bases, with 7 bases separating them. The CDR3 contains 13 residues. The germline CDR1 and CDR2 sequences are MNHEY and SVGEGT.

The table lists this clonotype with a few counts. J is TRBJ2-5 and V is TRBV7-2, with 12 bases that match TRBD2. The DNA end favors TRBJ2-7, so the J call may be wrong. This CDR3 comprises 17 residues. Germline lookup yields CDR1 SGHTA and CDR2 FQGNSA. The CDR3 DNA reads as TGTGCCAGCAGCTTAGAAAGGCTAGCGGGGGGGCCCTACGAGCAGTACTTC. The encoded protein is CASSLERLAGGPYEQYF.

In its sample, this clonotype was seen a few times. The V call is TRBV4-1, the J call TRBJ2-1; 7 nucleotides align to TRBD2. Trimming at V came to 0 bases and at J to 7 bases, leaving 6 bases not matched to a gene. In germline, CDR1 is MGHRA, CDR2 YSYEKL. The CDR3 consists of 15 residues. The CDR3 sequence: CASSQDWGGANEQFF. CDR3 in DNA: TGCGCCAGCAGCCAAGATTGGGGAGGGGCGAATGAGCAGTTCTTC.

The V and J genes are TRBV10-1 and TRBJ2-5, with 10 bases that match TRBD1. The CDR3 contains 17 residues. The germline V gene encodes CDR1 WNHNN and CDR2 SYGVQD (reference sequence). J lost 1 base, V lost 0 bases, and 5 bases had no gene match. In nucleotides, the CDR3 is TGCGCCAGCAGTGAGTCGACAGGGACAGGGGCCCAAGAGACCCAGTACTTC. Translated, it gives CASSESTGTGAQETQYF.

At least ten counts were recorded for this clonotype. The J gene is TRBJ2-5, the V gene TRBV2; 9 bases are a match to TRBD1. The CDR3 contains 16 residues. The germline CDR1 and CDR2 sequences are SNHLY and FYNNEI. V trimming: 7 bases; J trimming: 1 base; junction bases outside the gene matches: 10. CDR3 in amino acids: CASKTRTGEFQETQYF. The CDR3 region has the DNA TGTGCCAGCAAGACCAGGACAGGGGAATTCCAAGAGACCCAGTACTTC.

The V gene is TRBV20-1, the J gene TRBJ2-1, with unresolved D. The CDR3 is 13 residues long. Germline-derived CDR1 and CDR2 are DFQATT and SNEGSKA (reference sequence). Trimming cost V 5 bases and J 0 bases, with 8 bases left between them. The DNA of the CDR3 is TGCAGTGCTCACCAGAGCTCCTACAATGAGCAGTTCTTC. This gives the protein CSAHQSSYNEQFF.

This clonotype occurred many times. V and J are TRBV28 and TRBJ2-3; the D is unclear. Germline V gene data show CDR1 as MDHEN and CDR2 as SYDVKM. CDR3 length equals 14 residues. Trimming stripped 5 bases from V and 1 base from J, with 10 bases between. The CDR3 region is CASSPHGGTDTQYF. The CDR3 DNA reads as TGTGCCAGCAGTCCTCATGGGGGCACAGATACGCAGTATTTT.

This clonotype has only a few counts. CDR3 in DNA: TGTGCCAGCAGCTCACCCAGGACAGGGGGCAAGAATGAGCAGTTCTTC. Protein sequence: CASSSPRTGGKNEQFF. This chain links TRBV11-2 with TRBJ2-1; 11 bases map to TRBD1. CDR1 is SGHAT and CDR2 is FQNNGV in the germline V gene. The CDR3 consists of 16 residues. With 4 bases clipped from V and 7 bases from J, the junction kept 9 bases outside the gene matches.

Many counts were recorded for this clonotype. The chain has TRBV20-1 and TRBJ2-7; a possible D gene is TRBD2 (6 bases). Trimming removed 2 bases at V and 7 bases at J, with 30 bases between. The CDR3 runs 18 residues. Germline values: CDR1 DFQATT, CDR2 SNEGSKA (reference sequence). CDR3 coding DNA: TGCAGTGCTAGAAGACAAGCCCCCTCGGGAGCGGAGTATCGGGAGCAGTACTTC. Protein sequence: CSARRQAPSGAEYREQYF.

This clonotype has just a few counts. The chain carries TRBV6-2 or TRBV6-3 and TRBJ1-1, with a tentative D call TRBD1 (5 bases). V lost 7 bases and J lost 8, with 17 bases in between. CDR1 is MNHEY and CDR2 is SVGEGT in the germline V gene. This CDR3 has 13 amino acids. The CDR3 coding sequence is TGTGCCAGCAAAAATGGGGGGAAGAGCGAAGCTTTCTTT. Its translation: CASKNGGKSEAFF.

The chain couples TRBV12-3 or TRBV12-4 to TRBJ2-4; 9 positions agree with TRBD1. The ends lost 6 bases at V and 6 bases at J; junction bases unmatched: 9. This CDR3 is 15 amino acids long. The CDR3 sequence: CASSITGGAGNIQYF. CDR3 DNA sequence: TGTGCCAGCAGCATAACAGGGGGCGCGGGAAACATTCAGTACTTC.

The rearrangement links TRBV14 to TRBJ2-1; 13 bases agree with TRBD2. This CDR3 is 17 amino acids long. Germline V CDR1 and CDR2: SGHDN, FVKESK. V shed 2 bases, J shed 4 bases, and the junction held 5 bases outside the gene matches. The CDR3 bases are TGTGCCAGCAGCCAACGGAAGACTAGCGGGGGGTACAATGAGCAGTTCTTC. This translates into CASSQRKTSGGYNEQFF.

This clonotype was counted only a few times. The V and J genes are TRBV12-3 or TRBV12-4 and TRBJ1-2; D unclear. The CDR3 has 14 amino acids. Trimming shortened V by 0 bases and J by 5 bases, and 10 bases separated the two germline ends. CDR3 region: CASSLATLEYGYTF. Written as DNA, the CDR3 is TGTGCCAGCAGTTTAGCGACGCTGGAATATGGCTACACCTTC.

This clonotype has a single count. This rearrangement joins TRBV4-3 to TRBJ1-1; the D is unclear. Trimming pared 0 bases from V and 1 base from J, leaving 9 bases between. CDR3 length: 15 amino acids. Germline lookup yields CDR1 LGHNA and CDR2 YSLEER. CDR3 nucleotides: TGCGCCAGCAGCCAAGATAGGAGGGAGAACACTGAAGCTTTCTTT. This sequence encodes CASSQDRRENTEAFF.

J is TRBJ2-7 and V is TRBV6-5; D possibly corresponds to TRBD2 (5 bases). V lost 6 bases and J lost 1, with 16 bases in between. Looked up from germline, CDR1 is MNHEY and CDR2 is SVGAGI. The CDR3 is 15 residues long. The CDR3 sequence is CASSPGDSRSYEQYF. The DNA of the CDR3 is TGTGCCAGCAGCCCCGGGGATAGCCGTTCCTACGAGCAGTACTTC.

This clonotype was seen only a few times. The V call is TRBV7-3, the J call TRBJ2-7, with TRBD2 matching 8 bases. Germline-derived CDR1 and CDR2 are SGHTA and FQGTGA. Losses at the gene ends were 5 bases for V and 5 bases for J; bases not matched to a gene: 8. The CDR3 is made up of 14 amino acids. CDR3 sequence reads: CASSPKTSGDEQYF. CDR3 coding DNA: TGTGCCAGCAGCCCCAAAACTAGCGGAGACGAGCAGTACTTC.

This sequence joins TRBV7-2 and TRBJ2-5; a weak D match, TRBD2 (6 bases). The CDR3 extends over 19 amino acids. V lost 5 bases, J lost 0 bases, and 25 bases lay in between. Germline CDR1 and CDR2: SGHTA and FQGNSA. The CDR3 DNA follows: TGTGCCAGCAGCATTGCCGGGACTCGCACCTACTCCCACCAAGAGACCCAGTACTTC. This codes for CASSIAGTRTYSHQETQYF.

This clonotype was seen ten or more times. The V call is TRBV29-1, the J call TRBJ2-5, with a tentative D call TRBD1 (5 bases). The CDR3 runs to 13 residues. In germline, CDR1 is SQVTM, CDR2 ANQGSEA. The V and J ends lost 1 base and 0 bases respectively, with 6 bases between them. In DNA, the CDR3 is TGCAGCGTTGAAGGGACAAACCAAGAGACCCAGTACTTC. Translation gives CSVEGTNQETQYF.